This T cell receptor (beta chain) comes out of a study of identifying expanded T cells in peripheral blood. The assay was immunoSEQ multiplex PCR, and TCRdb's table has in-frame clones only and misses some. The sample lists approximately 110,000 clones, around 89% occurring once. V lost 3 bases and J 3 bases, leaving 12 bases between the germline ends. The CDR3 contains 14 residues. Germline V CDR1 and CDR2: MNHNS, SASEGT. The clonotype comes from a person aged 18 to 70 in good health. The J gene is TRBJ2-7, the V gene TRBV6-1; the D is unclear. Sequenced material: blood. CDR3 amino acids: CASSEVGYNYEQYF. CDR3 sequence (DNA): TGTGCCAGCAGTGAGGTGGGCTACAACTACGAGCAGTACTTC.